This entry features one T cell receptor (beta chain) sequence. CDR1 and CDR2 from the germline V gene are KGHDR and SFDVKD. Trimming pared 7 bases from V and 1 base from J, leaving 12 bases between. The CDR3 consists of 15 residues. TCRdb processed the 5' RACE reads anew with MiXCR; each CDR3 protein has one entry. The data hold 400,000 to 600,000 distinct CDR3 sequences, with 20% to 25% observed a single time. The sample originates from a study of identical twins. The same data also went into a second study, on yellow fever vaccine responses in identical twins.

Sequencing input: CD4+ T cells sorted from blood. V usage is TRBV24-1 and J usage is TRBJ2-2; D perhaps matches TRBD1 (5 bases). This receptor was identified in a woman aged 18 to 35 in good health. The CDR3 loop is CATSLGQGNTGELFF. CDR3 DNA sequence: TGTGCCACCAGCCTTGGGCAGGGGAACACCGGGGAGCTGTTTTTT.